Sequencing of this TCR beta chain was carried out in a study of blood T cell repertoires in COVID-19. Study-level background: Sample material is recorded as cDNA or gDNA derived from T cells, B-cell-depleted T cells, or PBMCs.

With 0 bases removed from V and 7 bases from J, the gap between germline ends came to 21 bases. The CDR3 is 17 residues long. Per the study methods: Reference gene primers were amplified, and this amplification served to estimate nucleated cell counts. TCRdb's table, derived via immunoSEQ multiplex PCR, lists solely in-frame clones and lacks some. The DNA gave D and trimming, while V, J and clone size come from that table. The sample yields 250,000 to 300,000 clones, roughly 79% seen once. Sequenced input: peripheral blood. The clonotype was recovered from an older woman with active or convalescent COVID-19. The chain uses TRBV23-1 and TRBJ2-5; a possible D gene is TRBD2 (6 bases). TRBV23-1 is given ORF status, its function remaining uncertain. The CDR3 reads CASSQSIVQETGGTQYF. The CDR3 DNA is TGCGCCAGCAGTCAATCTATCGTCCAGGAGACCGGGGGGACCCAGTACTTC.